Sequencing of this T cell receptor beta chain was carried out in a study of blood T cell repertoires in COVID-19. Study-level information: PBMCs, B-cell-depleted T cells, or T cells provided the cDNA or gDNA that made up the material.

This CDR3 has 16 residues. Trimming cost V 2 bases and J 1 base; bases outside gene matches: 4. CDR1 and CDR2 (germline): SEHNR, FQNEAQ (reference sequence). This clone was counted once. The protocol was immunoSEQ multiplex PCR, while the TCRdb copy is restricted to in-frame clones and leaves out a portion. The table has a few hundred thousand clones, about four fifths seen once; the top ten hold approximately 4.7%. This receptor was obtained from a woman aged 45 to 65 who had recovered from COVID-19. The V and J genes are TRBV7-9 and TRBJ2-1; 8 nucleotides line up with TRBD2. Sequenced sample: PBMCs or T cells enriched from blood (not recorded which). CDR3 sequence reads: CASSLTLAESYNEQFF. The CDR3 DNA follows: TGTGCCAGCAGCTTAACACTAGCGGAATCCTACAATGAGCAGTTCTTC. Together with reference TRBV7-9 and TRBJ2-1, the CDR3 gives the full variable domain: DTGVSQNPRHKITKRGQNVTFRCDPISEHNRLYWYRQTLGQGPEFLTYFQNEAQLEKSRLLSDRFSAERPKGSFSTLEIQRTEQGDSAMYLCASSLTLAESYNEQFFGPGTRLTVL.